Listed here are 14 T cell receptor beta chains from one sample, sequenced in a study of OX40 agonist ivuxolimab in advanced cancers. Assay used: immunoSEQ multiplex PCR; TCRdb lists only in-frame clones, some missing. In the table there are about 79,000 clones, roughly 85% of which are singletons. The sequenced sample was CD4+ or CD8+ T cells sorted from blood, obtained in a trial of the OX40 agonist ivuxolimab. The receptors here all came from an adult with an advanced solid tumor such as melanoma, head and neck, liver or kidney cancer.

This chain uses TRBV7-2 with TRBJ1-2, with a possible D match to TRBD1 (6 bases). V shed 4 bases and J shed 0 bases, with 9 bases lying between them. This CDR3 is built from 14 residues. Germline assignment: CDR1 SGHTA and CDR2 FQGNSA. The CDR3 DNA reads TGTGCCAGCAGCTCGGGACACGCTAACTATGGCTACACCTTC. Protein: CASSSGHANYGYTF.

Concerning this clone: The junction shows a germline mismatch at one end, possibly a read error. This chain uses TRBV19 with TRBJ1-5; no firm D call. Germline V gene data show CDR1 as LNHDA and CDR2 as SQIVND (reference sequence). The CDR3 has 12 residues. The CDR3 loop is CASRIGDQPQHF. The DNA for the CDR3 is TGTGCCAGTAGAATAGGCGATCAGCCCCAGCATTTT.

The chain links TRBV19 to TRBJ2-2; D tentatively fits TRBD1 or TRBD2 (5 bases each). Trimming removed 7 bases at V and 4 bases at J, with 13 bases between. CDR1 and CDR2 (germline): LNHDA, SQIVND (reference sequence). The CDR3 loop spans 14 amino acids. The CDR3 nucleotides are TGTGCCAGTAAGGGGAGTTACCGCACCGGGGAGCTGTTTTTT. This gives the protein CASKGSYRTGELFF.

The chain couples TRBV2 to TRBJ1-5, with D hard to call. The CDR3 runs to 13 residues. Germline V gives CDR1 SNHLY, CDR2 FYNNEI. Between the trimmed V and J ends, which lost 1 base and 9 bases, there was a span of 10 bases. CDR3 sequence reads: CASSEVGTSPQHF. For the CDR3, the DNA is TGTGCCAGCAGTGAAGTGGGTACTTCGCCCCAGCATTTT.

This CDR3 is CASSPGQVGAEKLFF. DNA of the CDR3: TGCGCCAGCAGCCCGGGACAGGTGGGGGCTGAAAAACTGTTTTTT. The rearrangement uses TRBV5-1 and TRBJ1-4; TRBD1 matches 8 bases. Germline lookup yields CDR1 SGHRS and CDR2 YFSETQ. J gave up 7 bases and V 4 bases, and 9 bases lay outside the gene matches. The CDR3 sequence is 15 residues long.

V usage is TRBV6-5 and J usage is TRBJ2-7; D may be TRBD1 or TRBD2 (7 bases each). The germline gives CDR1 MNHEY, CDR2 SVGAGI. The CDR3 consists of 13 residues. Trimming removed 8 bases at V and 3 bases at J, with 14 bases between. As DNA, the CDR3 is TGTGCCAGCGGGAGGGGGCTCCTCTACGAGCAGTACTTC. This translates into CASGRGLLYEQYF.

The V gene is TRBV5-4, the J gene TRBJ2-2; 9 nucleotides line up with TRBD1. J lost 4 bases, V lost 4 bases, and 5 bases had no gene match. Germline CDR1 SGHNT, CDR2 YYREEE (reference sequence). The CDR3 spans 15 residues. CDR3 DNA sequence: TGTGCCAGCAGCGCACAGGGGGCGGGCACCGGGGAGCTGTTTTTT. Amino acids: CASSAQGAGTGELFF.

The chain has TRBV29-1 and TRBJ1-1, with D unresolved. CDR1 and CDR2 from the germline V gene are SQVTM and ANQGSEA. This CDR3 is 10 amino acids long. V was clipped by 7 bases and J by 8 bases, with 11 bases between them. The CDR3 DNA reads as TGCAGCGCCCTCCTGCCCGAAGCTTTCTTT. It translates to CSALLPEAFF. The full variable domain, in which reference TRBV29-1 and TRBJ1-1 provide the parts outside the CDR3, is SAVISQKPSRDICQRGTSLTIQCQVDSQVTMMFWYRQQPGQSLTLIATANQGSEATYESGFVIDKFPISRPNLTFSTLTVSNMSPEDSSIYLCSALLPEAFFGQGTRLTVV.

The V call is TRBV10-2, the J call TRBJ1-5; D not resolved. This CDR3 region has 13 residues. The germline gives CDR1 WSHSY, CDR2 SAAADI. Trimming cost V 10 bases and J 0 bases, with 10 bases left between them. The CDR3 reads CATRDNSNQPQHF. The CDR3 DNA reads as TGCGCCACCCGGGATAATAGCAATCAGCCCCAGCATTTT.

The chain recombines TRBV5-1 with TRBJ2-6; 9 bases fit TRBD1. This CDR3 is 17 amino acids long. Germline values: CDR1 SGHRS, CDR2 YFSETQ. J was trimmed by 1 base and V by 0 bases; bases with no gene match: 2. CDR3 DNA sequence: TGCGCCAGCAGCTTGGGCGGGACAGGGTCTGGGGCCAACGTCCTGACTTTC. Protein product: CASSLGGTGSGANVLTF.

This clone was recorded a few times. The rearrangement joins TRBV11-2 to TRBJ2-6; TRBD2 is a possible D gene (5 bases). The CDR3 length is 16 residues. CDR1 is SGHAT and CDR2 is FQNNGV in the germline V gene. V was shortened by 1 base and J by 1 base, with 8 bases between the two germline ends. CDR3 loop: CASSLVPGSGANVLTF. The CDR3 DNA is TGTGCCAGCAGCTTAGTCCCGGGGTCTGGGGCCAACGTCCTGACTTTC.

The J gene is TRBJ2-5, the V gene TRBV5-1; TRBD1 matches at 7 bases. This CDR3 comprises 14 residues. The V gene's germline CDR1 is SGHRS and CDR2 YFSETQ. J gave up 5 bases and V 0 bases, and 4 bases lay outside the gene matches. CDR3 in amino acids: CASSLGRQGETQYF. The CDR3 DNA sequence: TGCGCCAGCAGCTTGGGGAGACAGGGCGAGACCCAGTACTTC.

The chain has TRBV5-1 and TRBJ1-4; D is perhaps TRBD1 (6 bases). Germline V CDR1 and CDR2: SGHRS, YFSETQ. The CDR3 sequence is 15 residues long. V was cut by 0 bases and J by 4 bases, with 10 bases left in between. CDR3 in DNA: TGCGCCAGCAGCTTGGCCGGACAGTTTAATGAAAAACTGTTTTTT. It specifies CASSLAGQFNEKLFF.

This clone came up a few times. The genes are TRBV6-5 and TRBJ2-7; 10 bases match TRBD1. The CDR3 extends over 14 amino acids. From germline, CDR1 is MNHEY and CDR2 SVGAGI. V shed 7 bases and J 4 bases; nucleotides not matched to a gene: 7. The CDR3 is CASKPGQGSYEQYF. CDR3 in DNA: TGTGCCAGCAAACCGGGACAGGGGAGTTACGAGCAGTACTTC.